The entry that follows covers one TCR beta chain sequence. As originally analysed: Quantification of nucleated cells was approximated via reference gene primer amplification. Repertoires were generated with immunoSEQ multiplex PCR, while TCRdb's copy carries only in-frame clones and drops some. The V and J calls and the clone size are those of that table, but D and trimming were determined from the DNA. The table lists some 71,000 clones, around 83% of them singletons, with about 20% in the top ten. CDR3 length: 14 amino acids. V lost 5 bases, J lost 3 bases, and 13 bases lay in between. Germline CDR1 SGHTA, CDR2 FQGNSA. This record belongs to a study of blood T cell repertoires in COVID-19. Study context: Acute and convalescent COVID-19 specimens originated in the United States, Italy and Spain. The analysed material was cDNA or gDNA that came from T cells, B-cell-depleted T cells, or PBMCs.

Source material: peripheral blood. The sequence was obtained from a woman aged 50 to 60 with acute or convalescent COVID-19. The chain has TRBV7-2 and TRBJ1-2, with D tentatively TRBD1 (6 bases). CDR3 DNA: TGTGCCAGCAGCCGGGACATCACGGACTATGGCTACACCTTC. This gives the protein CASSRDITDYGYTF.